This T cell receptor beta chain was found in a study of CD8+CD57+ T cells in acquired aplastic anemia. There are many counts of this clonotype. Antigen unknown. V lost 4 bases to trimming and J lost 5 bases, with 18 bases between them. CDR3 length: 15 amino acids. The germline CDR1 and CDR2 sequences are LGHDT and YNNKEL (reference sequence). Study-wide findings and caveats: Some 31 CD8+ CDR3 sequences were shared between patients and controls.

The use of genomic DNA as template underpinned the TCR beta VDJ and CDR3 profiling. TCRdb independently ran MiXCR on the reads; one entry per CDR3 protein. The sample shows about 240,000 distinct CDR3 sequences, roughly half of them seen only once. Sequencing involved patients with CD8+CD57+ cell expansion previously shown by flow cytometry. Sequencing input: sorted CD4+, CD8+, or CD8+CD57+ T cells (not recorded which) from PBMCs. The clonotype was recovered from a human donor with aplastic anemia. V usage is TRBV3-1 and J usage is TRBJ2-7; either TRBD1 or TRBD2 may fit D (5 bases each). CDR3 loop: CASSPSRVGTDEQYF. CDR3 nucleotide sequence: TGTGCCAGCAGCCCGTCCAGGGTCGGGACGGACGAGCAGTACTTC.